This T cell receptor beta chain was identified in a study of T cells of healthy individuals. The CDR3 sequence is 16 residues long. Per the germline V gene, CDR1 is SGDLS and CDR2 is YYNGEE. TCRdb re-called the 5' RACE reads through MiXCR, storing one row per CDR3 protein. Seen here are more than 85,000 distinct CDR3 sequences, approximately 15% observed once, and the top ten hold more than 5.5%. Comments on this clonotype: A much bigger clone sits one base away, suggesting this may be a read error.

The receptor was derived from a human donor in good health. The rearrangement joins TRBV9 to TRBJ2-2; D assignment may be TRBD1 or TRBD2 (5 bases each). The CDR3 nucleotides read TGTGTCAGCAGCCTTGGGGCAGCGGCGAACACCGGGGAGCTGTTTTTT. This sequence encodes CVSSLGAAANTGELFF.